The clone carrying this TCR beta chain was detected once. TCRdb's copy holds only in-frame clones and misses some; the assay was immunoSEQ multiplex PCR. The sample has more than 30,000 clones; around 91% are singletons. The data are from a study of T cell changes during pregnancy in multiple sclerosis. The CDR3 contains 16 residues. V was shortened by 2 bases and J by 0 bases, with 11 bases between the two germline ends. CDR1 and CDR2 (germline): MNHEY, SMNVEV (reference sequence). V is TRBV27 and J is TRBJ2-1, with D tentatively TRBD1 (5 bases). The source was CD4+ T cells from peripheral blood mononuclear cells, collected in the third trimester of pregnancy. The receptor comes from a female donor in good health, enrolled as a control in a pregnancy study. CDR3 nucleotide sequence: TGTGCCAGCAGTTTAACAACAGGTAGCTCCTACAATGAGCAGTTCTTC. Translation: CASSLTTGSSYNEQFF.